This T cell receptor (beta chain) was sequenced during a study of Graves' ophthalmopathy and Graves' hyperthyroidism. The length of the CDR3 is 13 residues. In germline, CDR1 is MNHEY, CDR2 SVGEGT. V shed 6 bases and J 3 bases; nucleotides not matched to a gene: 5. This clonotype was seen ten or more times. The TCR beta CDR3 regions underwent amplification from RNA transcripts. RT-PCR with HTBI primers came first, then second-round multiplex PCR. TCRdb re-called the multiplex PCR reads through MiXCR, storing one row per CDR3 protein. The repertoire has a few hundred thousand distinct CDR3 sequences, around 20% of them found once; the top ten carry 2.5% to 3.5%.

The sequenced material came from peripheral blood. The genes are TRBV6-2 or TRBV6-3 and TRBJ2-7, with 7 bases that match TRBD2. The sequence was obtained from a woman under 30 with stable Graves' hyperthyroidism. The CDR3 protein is CASRPSGGYEQYF. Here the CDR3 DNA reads TGTGCCAGCAGACCTTCGGGGGGCTACGAGCAGTACTTC.